A single sample gave rise to the 17 T cell receptor beta chains below, sequenced in a study of blood T cell repertoires in COVID-19. The method was immunoSEQ multiplex PCR; TCRdb's version includes in-frame clones alone and lacks a portion of them. Here the sample spans 65,000 to 85,000 clones, around 79% being singletons. Input material: peripheral blood. These TCRs come from a human donor in a cohort sampled during active COVID-19.

The chain employs TRBV28 and TRBJ1-5; D gene uncertain. The CDR3 sequence is 12 residues long. Germline lookup yields CDR1 MDHEN and CDR2 SYDVKM. V was clipped by 4 bases and J by 5 bases, with 6 bases between them. The CDR3 reads CASSCEDQPQHF. CDR3 nucleotide sequence: TGTGCCAGCAGTTGTGAGGATCAGCCCCAGCATTTT.

The V call is TRBV5-1, the J call TRBJ2-1, with TRBD1 as a possible D gene (6 bases). Trimming took off 2 bases at V and 8 bases at J, with 14 bases between the two ends. This CDR3 region has 14 residues. Germline V gene data show CDR1 as SGHRS and CDR2 as YFSETQ. Written as DNA, the CDR3 is TGCGCCAGCAGCTTAATGACAGGATTGCATGAGCAGTTCTTC. This sequence encodes CASSLMTGLHEQFF.

Only a few counts were recorded for this clone. This rearrangement joins TRBV5-4 to TRBJ1-2; no reliable D call. V lost 0 bases and J lost 1, with 7 bases in between. The length of the CDR3 is 14 residues. Germline V gene lookup returns CDR1 SGHNT and CDR2 YYREEE (reference sequence). CDR3 coding DNA: TGTGCCAGCAGCTTGGTTACGGGTAACTATGGCTACACCTTC. Translating it yields CASSLVTGNYGYTF. Complete variable domain (other parts from reference TRBV5-4 and TRBJ1-2): ETGVTQSPTHLIKTRGQQVTLRCSSQSGHNTVSWYQQALGQGPQFIFQYYREEENGRGNFPPRFSGLQFPNYSSELNVNALELDDSALYLCASSLVTGNYGYTFGSGTRLTVV.

This rearrangement joins TRBV5-6 to TRBJ1-1, with TRBD1 matching 9 bases. The CDR3 is 15 residues long. The ends lost 3 bases at V and 4 bases at J; junction bases unmatched: 7. Per the germline V gene, CDR1 is SGHDT and CDR2 is YYEEEE. The CDR3: CASSSPTGGITEAFF. CDR3 DNA: TGTGCCAGCAGCTCCCCGACAGGGGGGATCACTGAAGCTTTCTTT. Supplemented by reference TRBV5-6 and TRBJ1-1, the full variable domain reads DAGVTQSPTHLIKTRGQQVTLRCSPKSGHDTVSWYQQALGQGPQFIFQYYEEEERQRGNFPDRFSGHQFPNYSSELNVNALLLGDSALYLCASSSPTGGITEAFFGQGTRLTVV.

The chain recombines TRBV24-1 with TRBJ2-3; D ambiguous. V dropped 0 bases and J dropped 2 bases, with 11 bases sitting between them. CDR3 length: 16 amino acids. Looked up from germline, CDR1 is KGHDR and CDR2 is SFDVKD. This CDR3 is CATSDLRGKTTDTQYF. DNA of the CDR3: TGTGCCACCAGTGATTTGCGAGGCAAGACCACAGATACGCAGTATTTT.

Many counts were recorded for this clone. This chain links TRBV6-1 with TRBJ2-1; 7 bases map to TRBD1. CDR1 and CDR2 from the germline V gene are MNHNS and SASEGT. The CDR3 totals 15 residues. Trimming took 2 bases from V and 6 from J; bases not matched to a gene: 7. CDR3 coding DNA: TGTGCCAGCAGTGAAATCGGAACAGGGGCCAATGAGCAGTTCTTC. It codes for CASSEIGTGANEQFF.

The chain uses TRBV13 and TRBJ1-5; D not resolved. Germline-derived CDR1 and CDR2 are PRHDT and FYEKMQ (reference sequence). The CDR3 extends over 12 amino acids. Deletions cut 5 bases from V and 9 bases from J, with 11 bases between. The CDR3 DNA is TGTGCCAGCAGCCGATCCAGTGGGCCCCAGCATTTT. This codes for CASSRSSGPQHF.

This clone was counted a few times. The rearrangement uses TRBV2 and TRBJ2-7; D possibly corresponds to TRBD1 (5 bases). Per germline, CDR1 SNHLY and CDR2 FYNNEI. This CDR3 has 11 residues. In DNA, the CDR3 is TGTGCGCACGGGCAGGGCTACGAGCAGTACTTC. It codes for CAHGQGYEQYF.

This chain joins TRBV18 and TRBJ2-1; 12 bases line up with TRBD2. This CDR3 contains 15 residues. The germline V gene has CDR1 KGHSH and CDR2 LQKENI. J was trimmed by 4 bases and V by 6 bases; bases with no gene match: 4. Here the CDR3 reads CASSSLAGGYNEQFF. The CDR3 nucleotides read TGTGCCAGCTCCTCACTAGCGGGGGGATACAATGAGCAGTTCTTC. Combining the CDR3 with reference TRBV18 and TRBJ2-1 gives the whole variable domain NAGVMQNPRHLVRRRGQEARLRCSPMKGHSHVYWYRQLPEEGLKFMVYLQKENIIDESGMPKERFSAEFPKEGPSILRIQQVVRGDSAAYFCASSSLAGGYNEQFFGPGTRLTVL.

J is TRBJ1-1 and V is TRBV11-2; no reliable D call. From germline, CDR1 is SGHAT and CDR2 FQNNGV. The CDR3 contains 13 residues. V was clipped by 6 bases and J by 1 base, with 9 bases between them. The CDR3 loop is CASRGRGNTEAFF. In DNA, the CDR3 is TGTGCCAGCAGGGGTCGGGGGAACACTGAAGCTTTCTTT. The variable domain in full, completed from reference TRBV11-2 and TRBJ1-1, reads EAGVAQSPRYKIIEKRQSVAFWCNPISGHATLYWYQQILGQGPKLLIQFQNNGVVDDSQLPKDRFSAERLKGVDSTLKIQPAKLEDSAVYLCASRGRGNTEAFFGQGTRLTVV.

V is TRBV6-5 and J is TRBJ1-3, with D maybe TRBD1 (5 bases). V was pared by 4 bases and J by 0 bases, with 13 bases between. Germline V gene data show CDR1 as MNHEY and CDR2 as SVGAGI. The CDR3 runs to 16 residues. The CDR3 spells CASSWTQSVSGNTIYF. For the CDR3, the DNA is TGTGCCAGCAGTTGGACACAGAGCGTCTCTGGAAACACCATATATTTT.

This clone has just a few counts. J is TRBJ1-2 and V is TRBV29-1, with D maybe TRBD1 (5 bases). In germline, CDR1 is SQVTM, CDR2 ANQGSEA. Trimming removed 5 bases at V and 5 bases at J, with 12 bases between. The CDR3 has 12 residues. CDR3: CSVLGTQYGYTF. The CDR3 DNA reads as TGCAGCGTTCTTGGGACTCAGTATGGCTACACCTTC.

The chain is built from TRBV7-9 and TRBJ2-5, with unresolved D. Trimming left V 5 bases short and J 13 bases short, with 5 bases between. This CDR3 region has 8 residues. Germline CDR1 is SEHNR and CDR2 is FQNEAQ (reference sequence). CDR3 sequence: CASSPGYF. Here the CDR3 DNA reads TGTGCCAGCAGCCCGGGGTACTTC.

This clone was counted once. The V gene is TRBV27, the J gene TRBJ2-1; D is perhaps TRBD2 (5 bases). Trimming shortened V by 6 bases and J by 3 bases, and 15 bases separated the two germline ends. This CDR3 spans 15 amino acids. Germline-derived CDR1 and CDR2 are MNHEY and SMNVEV (reference sequence). Written as DNA, the CDR3 is TGTGCCAGCAGCCCTCAGATTCGGGGCTACAATGAGCAGTTCTTC. Translation gives CASSPQIRGYNEQFF.

The chain links TRBV11-3 to TRBJ2-2; a weak D match, TRBD1 (6 bases). Trimming took off 6 bases at V and 5 bases at J, with 13 bases between the two ends. The CDR3 sequence is 14 residues long. Germline CDR1 SGHNT, CDR2 YENEEA. As DNA, the CDR3 is TGTGCCAGCAGGTACAGGGATTCAACCGGGGAGCTGTTTTTT. Translating gives CASRYRDSTGELFF. The full variable domain, with the rest looked up from reference TRBV11-3 and TRBJ2-2, is EAGVVQSPRYKIIEKKQPVAFWCNPISGHNTLYWYLQNLGQGPELLIRYENEEAVDDSQLPKDRFSAERLKGVDSTLKIQPAELGDSAVYLCASRYRDSTGELFFGEGSRLTVL.

The chain uses TRBV24-1 and TRBJ1-5; D is undetermined. Germline CDR1 and CDR2: KGHDR and SFDVKD. This CDR3 region has 13 residues. The V end was cut by 1 base, the J end by 6 bases, with 6 bases between. The CDR3 nucleotides read TGTGCCACCAGTGATTTCCCGGGTCAGCCCCAGCATTTT. Protein: CATSDFPGQPQHF.

The count of this clone is one. The chain carries TRBV7-8 and TRBJ2-4; D is unclear. V was cut by 4 bases and J by 9 bases, with 13 bases left in between. The CDR3 loop spans 13 amino acids. CDR1 and CDR2 from the germline V gene are SGHVS and FQNEAQ. This CDR3 is CASSSLGVGIQYF. As DNA, the CDR3 is TGTGCCAGCAGCTCCCTCGGTGTTGGCATTCAGTACTTC.